Included here is one T cell receptor (beta chain) sequence, with context. The CDR3 length is 19 residues. Germline lookup yields CDR1 KGHSH and CDR2 LQKENI. V lost 6 bases to trimming and J lost 2 bases; unmatched junction nucleotides: 19. This sample was included in a study of blood T cell repertoires in COVID-19. Study summary: Acute and convalescent COVID-19 specimens originated in the United States, Italy and Spain. T cells, B-cell-depleted T cells, or PBMCs supplied cDNA or gDNA.

Original handling: The authors estimated nucleated cell counts from reference gene primer amplification. The data were produced by immunoSEQ multiplex PCR, yet TCRdb's version contains in-frame clones alone and is incomplete. The V and J calls and the clone size are those of that table, but D and trimming were determined from the DNA. The sample includes more than 150,000 clones, 86% of them seen just once. The TCR originated in a man aged 60-69 years with acute or convalescent COVID-19. The genes are TRBV18 and TRBJ1-5; 7 bases align to TRBD1. Sequenced sample: peripheral blood. The CDR3 spells CASSVTPTGLRGGNQPQHF. In DNA form, the CDR3 reads TGTGCCAGCTCGGTTACGCCGACAGGGCTAAGGGGTGGCAATCAGCCCCAGCATTTT.